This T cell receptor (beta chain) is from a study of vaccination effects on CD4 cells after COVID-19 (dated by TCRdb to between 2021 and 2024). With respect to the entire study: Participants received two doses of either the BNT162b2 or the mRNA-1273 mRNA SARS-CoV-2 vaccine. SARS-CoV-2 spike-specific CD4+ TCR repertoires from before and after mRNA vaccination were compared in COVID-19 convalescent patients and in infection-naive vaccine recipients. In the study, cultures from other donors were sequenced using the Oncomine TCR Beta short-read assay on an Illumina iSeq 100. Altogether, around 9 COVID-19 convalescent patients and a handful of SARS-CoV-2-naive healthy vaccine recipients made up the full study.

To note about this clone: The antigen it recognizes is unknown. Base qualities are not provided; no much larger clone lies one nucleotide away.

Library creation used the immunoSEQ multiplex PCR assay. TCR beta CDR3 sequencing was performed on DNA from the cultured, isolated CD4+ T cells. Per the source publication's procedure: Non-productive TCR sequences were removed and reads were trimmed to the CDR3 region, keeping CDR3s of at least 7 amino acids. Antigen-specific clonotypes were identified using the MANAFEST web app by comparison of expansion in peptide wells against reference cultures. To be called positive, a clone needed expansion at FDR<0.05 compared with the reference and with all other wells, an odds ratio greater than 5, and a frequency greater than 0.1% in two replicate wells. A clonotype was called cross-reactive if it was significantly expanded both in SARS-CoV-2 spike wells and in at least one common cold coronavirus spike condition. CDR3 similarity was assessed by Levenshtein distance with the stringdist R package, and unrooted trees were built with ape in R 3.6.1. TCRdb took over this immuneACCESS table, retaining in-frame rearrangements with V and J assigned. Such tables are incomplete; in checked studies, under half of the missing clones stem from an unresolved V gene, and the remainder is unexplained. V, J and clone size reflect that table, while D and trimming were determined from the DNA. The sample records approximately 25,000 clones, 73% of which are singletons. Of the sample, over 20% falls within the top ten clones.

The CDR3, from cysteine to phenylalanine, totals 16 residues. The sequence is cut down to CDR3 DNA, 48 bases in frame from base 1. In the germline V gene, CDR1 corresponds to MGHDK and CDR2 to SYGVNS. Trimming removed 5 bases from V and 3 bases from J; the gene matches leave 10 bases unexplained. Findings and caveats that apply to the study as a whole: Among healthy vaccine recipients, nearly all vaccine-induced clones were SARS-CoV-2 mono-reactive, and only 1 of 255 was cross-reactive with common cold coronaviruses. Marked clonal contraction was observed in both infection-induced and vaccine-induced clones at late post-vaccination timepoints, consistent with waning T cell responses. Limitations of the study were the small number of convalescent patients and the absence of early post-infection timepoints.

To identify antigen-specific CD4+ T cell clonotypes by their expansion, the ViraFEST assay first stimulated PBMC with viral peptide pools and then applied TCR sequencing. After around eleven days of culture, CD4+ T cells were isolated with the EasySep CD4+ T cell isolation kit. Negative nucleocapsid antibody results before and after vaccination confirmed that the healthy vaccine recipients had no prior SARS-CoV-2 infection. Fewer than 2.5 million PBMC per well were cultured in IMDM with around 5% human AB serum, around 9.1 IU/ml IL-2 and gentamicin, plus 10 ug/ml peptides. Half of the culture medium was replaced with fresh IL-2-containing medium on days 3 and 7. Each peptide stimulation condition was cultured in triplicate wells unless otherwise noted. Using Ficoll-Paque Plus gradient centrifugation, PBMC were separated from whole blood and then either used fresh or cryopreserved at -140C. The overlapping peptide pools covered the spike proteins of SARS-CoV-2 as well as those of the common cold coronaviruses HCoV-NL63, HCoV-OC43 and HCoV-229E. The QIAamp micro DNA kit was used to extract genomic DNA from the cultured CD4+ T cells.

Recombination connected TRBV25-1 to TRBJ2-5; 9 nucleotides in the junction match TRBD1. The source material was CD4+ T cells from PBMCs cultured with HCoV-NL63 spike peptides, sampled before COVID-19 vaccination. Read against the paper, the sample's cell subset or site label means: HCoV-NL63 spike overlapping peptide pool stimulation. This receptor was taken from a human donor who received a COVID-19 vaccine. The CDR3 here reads CASSRDRASSEETQYF. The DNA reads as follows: TGTGCCAGCAGTCGGGACAGGGCTTCTAGCGAAGAGACCCAGTACTTC.